This TCR beta chain was identified during a study of identical twins. Study findings and constraints: Alpha sequences out of frame and shared by twins had excess low generation probability.

Per the germline V gene, CDR1 is KGHSH and CDR2 is LQKENI. This CDR3 contains 15 residues. A note on this clonotype: The target antigen is unknown.

Via MiXCR, TCRdb re-called the 5' RACE reads, giving one row per CDR3 protein. There are 500,000 to 600,000 distinct CDR3 sequences in the sample; roughly 21% occur only once, and 0.91% lies in the top ten. The same data also contributed to another study, on T cells expressing NK-cell markers. From that paper: Within the sequenced cohort of eight donors, seven exhibited HCMV seropositivity and one was seronegative.

V gene TRBV18 combines with J gene TRBJ2-3; 8 bases fit TRBD1. TRBJ1-5 explains the end of the DNA better; the J call may be wrong. This TCR was recovered from a woman younger than 30 in good health. Sequencing used CD4+ T cells sorted from blood. For the CDR3, the DNA is TGTGCCAGCTCACCCCGGACAGGGAGCACAGATACGCAGCATTTT. Encoded protein: CASSPRTGSTDTQHF.